This TCR beta chain was identified during a study of blood T cell repertoires in COVID-19. Sequencing was performed with immunoSEQ multiplex PCR; in TCRdb, only in-frame clones are kept and a portion is missing. The sample shows about 120,000 clones, about 80% of them seen only once. V was clipped by 5 bases and J by 0 bases; unmatched bases: 4. The CDR3 is 15 residues long. The germline CDR1 and CDR2 sequences are LNHDA and SQIVND (reference sequence). Sequences were obtained from peripheral blood. This receptor was taken from a human donor in a cohort sampled during active COVID-19. This rearrangement joins TRBV19 to TRBJ1-5; 7 nucleotides line up with TRBD1. This CDR3 reads CASSPTGYSNQPQHF. The CDR3 DNA reads TGTGCCAGTAGTCCGACAGGGTATAGCAATCAGCCCCAGCATTTT.